One and the same sample provided the 27 T cell receptor beta chains below, sequenced in a study of blood T cells in healthy people across ages. Combining a sample-barcoded 5' primer with a J-beta primer mix, a second PCR ran for roughly 6 to 12 cycles. TCRdb used MiXCR to reprocess the 5' RACE reads, holding one entry per CDR3 protein. The sample yields nearly 800,000 distinct CDR3 sequences, 20% to 30% seen once. The same sample was also studied in work on T cells of mothers and their children.

Material: blood. These receptor sequences come from a boy aged 5-17 years in good health.

The table lists this clonotype with a count of one. The rearrangement links TRBV6-1 to TRBJ2-2, with 12 bases identical to TRBD1. With 5 bases clipped from V and 6 bases from J, the junction kept 10 bases outside the gene matches. Per germline, CDR1 MNHNS and CDR2 SASEGT. This CDR3 has 17 residues. The CDR3 DNA sequence: TGTGCCAGCAGTATTCCCGGGACAGGGGGCGCCTCCGGGGAGCTGTTTTTT. Translation: CASSIPGTGGASGELFF.

This clonotype was detected only a few times. The chain is built from TRBV28 and TRBJ1-4; the D gene is possibly TRBD1 (6 bases). V was clipped by 5 bases and J by 3 bases, with 7 bases between them. CDR1 and CDR2 from the germline V gene are MDHEN and SYDVKM. This CDR3 has 13 amino acids. The CDR3 protein is CASSGQPNEKLFF. CDR3 nucleotide sequence: TGTGCCAGCAGTGGACAGCCTAATGAAAAACTGTTTTTT. The full variable domain, with the rest looked up from reference TRBV28 and TRBJ1-4, is DVKVTQSSRYLVKRTGEKVFLECVQDMDHENMFWYRQDPGLGLRLIYFSYDVKMKEKGDIPEGYSVSREKKERFSLILESASTNQTSMYLCASSGQPNEKLFFGSGTQLSVL.

This clonotype showed up just a few times. This chain links TRBV6-6 with TRBJ2-7; D is possibly TRBD2 (6 bases). V lost 4 bases to trimming and J lost 0 bases, with 16 bases between them. CDR1 and CDR2 from the germline V gene are MNHNY and SVGAGI (reference sequence). The CDR3 sequence is 16 residues long. CDR3 nucleotide sequence: TGTGCCAGCAGTTCCCCTGGGGGGACCATCTCCTACGAGCAGTACTTC. Protein: CASSSPGGTISYEQYF.

The V and J genes are TRBV4-2 and TRBJ1-1; no firm D call. Trimming stripped 0 bases from V and 5 bases from J, with 10 bases between. From germline, CDR1 is LGHNA and CDR2 YNFKEQ. This CDR3 has 14 amino acids. This CDR3 reads CASSQESRGTEAFF. In DNA form, the CDR3 reads TGTGCCAGCAGCCAAGAGAGTCGCGGGACTGAAGCTTTCTTT.

This clonotype was seen just once. DNA for the CDR3: TGTGCCAGCAGTTACGCGAAGGGGACCGGGACTAGCGCCTACAATGAGCAGTTCTTC. It yields the protein CASSYAKGTGTSAYNEQFF. V usage is TRBV6-5 and J usage is TRBJ2-1; 10 bases are a match to TRBD2. With V trimmed by 2 bases and J by 2 bases, 12 bases remained unmatched. Germline V gives CDR1 MNHEY, CDR2 SVGAGI. This CDR3 spans 19 amino acids.

This clonotype was counted a few times. The chain employs TRBV18 and TRBJ1-1, with TRBD1 matching over 9 bases. Looked up from germline, CDR1 is KGHSH and CDR2 is LQKENI. The CDR3 spans 16 residues. Losses at the gene ends were 1 base for V and 5 bases for J; bases not matched to a gene: 8. Here the CDR3 reads CASSPLAGTGITEAFF. CDR3 nucleotides: TGTGCCAGCTCACCACTTGCCGGGACAGGGATAACTGAAGCTTTCTTT.

This clonotype was detected a few times. The chain recombines TRBV2 with TRBJ2-7; TRBD2 agrees at 13 bases. CDR1 SNHLY and CDR2 FYNNEI come from the germline V gene. The CDR3 runs 14 residues. With 9 bases clipped from V and 7 bases from J, the junction kept 9 bases outside the gene matches. CDR3 DNA: TGTGCCAGTAGCTGGACTAGCGGGAGTGGTGAGCAGTACTTC. Translation gives CASSWTSGSGEQYF.

The rearrangement links TRBV28 to TRBJ1-4; D is possibly TRBD1 (5 bases). The ends were cut back, 7 bases at V and 8 bases at J, with 20 bases in the middle. The germline V gene has CDR1 MDHEN and CDR2 SYDVKM. The length of the CDR3 is 15 residues. CDR3 region: CASNPPGPAGEKLFF. The CDR3 DNA reads TGTGCCAGCAACCCACCGGGCCCAGCAGGGGAAAAACTGTTTTTT.

This clonotype was observed a handful of times. This rearrangement joins TRBV6-5 to TRBJ2-5; 7 bases match TRBD1. The CDR3 runs 16 residues. V dropped 0 bases and J dropped 1; count of bases not matched to a gene: 5. Germline CDR1 and CDR2: MNHEY and SVGAGI. CDR3 protein: CASSYSTAGGQETQYF. The CDR3 DNA follows: TGTGCCAGCAGTTACTCGACGGCAGGGGGCCAAGAGACCCAGTACTTC.

The count of this clonotype is one. The CDR3 protein is CSARGDAGWWDYEQYF. In DNA, the CDR3 is TGCAGTGCTAGAGGCGATGCGGGGTGGTGGGACTACGAGCAGTACTTC. J is TRBJ2-7 and V is TRBV20-1, with a weak D call TRBD2 (6 bases). The CDR3 spans 16 residues. The V end lost 1 base, the J end lost 3 bases, and 19 bases lay between the germline ends. Germline CDR1 is DFQATT and CDR2 is SNEGSKA (reference sequence).

The V call is TRBV5-1, the J call TRBJ1-2; TRBD1 matches at 7 bases. Germline CDR1 and CDR2: SGHRS and YFSETQ. This CDR3 contains 18 residues. Trimming cost V 0 bases and J 4 bases; bases outside gene matches: 15. CDR3 loop: CASSLGPGTADYSYGYTF. Written as DNA, the CDR3 is TGCGCCAGCAGCTTGGGTCCCGGGACAGCCGACTATTCCTATGGCTACACCTTC.

This clonotype has only a few counts. V gene TRBV29-1 combines with J gene TRBJ1-1; no clear D. Trimming removed 7 bases at V and 3 bases at J, with 12 bases between. The CDR3 has 12 residues. CDR1 is SQVTM and CDR2 is ANQGSEA in the germline V gene. The CDR3: CSAVSADTEAFF. The CDR3 DNA follows: TGCAGCGCCGTATCAGCGGACACTGAAGCTTTCTTT.

The chain is built from TRBV6-5 and TRBJ2-3; D not resolved. The V and J ends lost 4 bases and 6 bases respectively, with 14 bases between them. CDR1 is MNHEY, CDR2 SVGAGI, per germline. The length of the CDR3 is 14 residues. CDR3 nucleotides: TGTGCCAGCAGTTCCCTGCCCTCATCCGATACGCAGTATTTT. Protein sequence: CASSSLPSSDTQYF.

DNA of the CDR3: TGTGCCAGCAGCTCGAAATTCTCCTACGAGCAGTACTTC. Its translation is CASSSKFSYEQYF. The chain recombines TRBV7-9 with TRBJ2-7; no reliable D call. The germline V gene encodes CDR1 SEHNR and CDR2 FQNEAQ (reference sequence). There are 13 residues in the CDR3. The germline V and J ends were trimmed by 4 bases and 0 bases, with 7 bases remaining between them.

This clonotype was seen a few times. The V gene is TRBV7-2, the J gene TRBJ2-7, with D perhaps matching TRBD1 (6 bases). The CDR3 is 17 residues long. Germline V gene lookup returns CDR1 SGHTA and CDR2 FQGNSA. V was cut by 0 bases and J by 1 base, with 16 bases left in between. The CDR3 loop reads CASSLALSQGKSYEQYF. In DNA form, the CDR3 reads TGTGCCAGCAGCTTAGCGCTTTCACAGGGAAAATCCTACGAGCAGTACTTC.

This rearrangement joins TRBV4-3 to TRBJ2-7; D tentatively fits TRBD1 or TRBD2 (5 bases each). Germline CDR1 and CDR2: LGHNA and YSLEER. CDR3 size: 15 residues. V was clipped by 4 bases and J by 0 bases, with 13 bases between them. The CDR3 spells CASSLNRRSSYEQYF. Written as DNA, the CDR3 is TGCGCCAGCAGCCTTAACAGGAGGAGCTCCTACGAGCAGTACTTC.

This clonotype was detected only once. The junction and the germline gene differ at one end; a read error may be behind it. The chain has TRBV2 and TRBJ1-2, with 8 bases lining up with TRBD1. CDR3 length: 14 amino acids. CDR1 and CDR2 from the germline V gene are SNHLY and FYNNEI. CDR3 nucleotide sequence: TGTGCCAGCAGGGCCCAGGGGGCAGACTATGGCTGCACCTTC. Amino acids: CASRAQGADYGCTF.

This clonotype has only a few counts. The chain has TRBV7-9 and TRBJ2-1; D is perhaps TRBD1 (6 bases). In germline, CDR1 is SEHNR, CDR2 FQNEAQ (reference sequence). The V end lost 8 bases, the J end lost 8 bases, and 13 bases lay between the germline ends. The CDR3 has 12 residues. CDR3 loop: CASGRGLDEQFF. CDR3 nucleotide sequence: TGTGCCAGCGGCAGGGGTTTGGATGAGCAGTTCTTC. Supplemented by reference TRBV7-9 and TRBJ2-1, the full variable domain reads DTGVSQNPRHKITKRGQNVTFRCDPISEHNRLYWYRQTLGQGPEFLTYFQNEAQLEKSRLLSDRFSAERPKGSFSTLEIQRTEQGDSAMYLCASGRGLDEQFFGPGTRLTVL.

This clonotype showed up just a few times. The chain links TRBV4-3 to TRBJ2-5, with D possibly TRBD1 on 5 matching bases. CDR1 is LGHNA, CDR2 YSLEER, per germline. With 0 bases removed from V and 4 bases from J, the gap between germline ends came to 9 bases. CDR3 size: 14 residues. CDR3 region: CASSQERGRETQYF. The CDR3 nucleotides are TGCGCCAGCAGCCAAGAAAGGGGTCGAGAGACCCAGTACTTC.

This chain connects TRBV11-2 to TRBJ2-7; 8 bases map to TRBD2. Trimming cost V 7 bases and J 0 bases; bases outside gene matches: 5. The CDR3 totals 14 residues. Germline loops: CDR1 SGHAT, CDR2 FQNNGV. CDR3 amino acids: CASIGGGSSYEQYF. As DNA, the CDR3 is TGTGCCAGCATTGGCGGGGGGAGCTCCTACGAGCAGTACTTC.

This clonotype was counted a few times. The V gene is TRBV4-1, the J gene TRBJ1-1, with 7 bases lining up with TRBD1. Germline values: CDR1 MGHRA, CDR2 YSYEKL. V lost 3 bases and J lost 1; bases outside the gene matches: 5. This CDR3 region has 15 residues. The CDR3 here is CASSQATGKNTEAFF. Written as DNA, the CDR3 is TGCGCCAGCAGCCAGGCGACAGGGAAGAACACTGAAGCTTTCTTT.

Note on this clonotype: One junction end disagrees with the germline gene, perhaps due to a read error. The chain carries TRBV11-3 and TRBJ2-3, with D maybe TRBD2 (5 bases). Germline CDR1 SGHNT, CDR2 YENEEA. CDR3 length: 14 residues. CDR3 protein: CASSFRSGADTQYF. The CDR3 coding sequence is TGCGCCAGCAGCTTTAGGTCCGGGGCAGATACGCAGTATTTT.

This chain connects TRBV20-1 to TRBJ2-7, with D unresolved. The germline V gene has CDR1 DFQATT and CDR2 SNEGSKA (reference sequence). Trimming removed 1 base at V and 3 bases at J, with 13 bases between. This CDR3 region has 14 residues. The chain's CDR3 is CSARGRVTRYEQYF. The CDR3 region has the DNA TGCAGTGCTAGAGGCCGTGTGACTCGCTACGAGCAGTACTTC.

The genes are TRBV28 and TRBJ1-5; TRBD1 is a possible D gene (5 bases). The CDR3 loop spans 13 amino acids. Germline values: CDR1 MDHEN, CDR2 SYDVKM. V lost 5 bases to trimming and J lost 6 bases, with 11 bases between them. This chain's CDR3 is CASSPAGTQPQHF. CDR3 in DNA: TGTGCCAGCAGTCCCGCGGGGACTCAGCCCCAGCATTTT. Based on the CDR3 plus reference TRBV28 and TRBJ1-5, the full variable domain is DVKVTQSSRYLVKRTGEKVFLECVQDMDHENMFWYRQDPGLGLRLIYFSYDVKMKEKGDIPEGYSVSREKKERFSLILESASTNQTSMYLCASSPAGTQPQHFGDGTRLSIL.

The chain couples TRBV6-6 to TRBJ2-1, with TRBD1 as a possible D gene (5 bases). Trimming removed 6 bases at V and 3 bases at J, with 6 bases between. This CDR3 is 12 amino acids long. CDR1 and CDR2 (germline): MNHNY, SVGAGI (reference sequence). The CDR3 here is CASSRVYNEQFF. CDR3 bases: TGTGCCAGCAGCAGGGTCTACAATGAGCAGTTCTTC.

The table lists this clonotype with a few counts. V and J are TRBV6-1 and TRBJ1-4; D is unclear. In germline, CDR1 is MNHNS, CDR2 SASEGT. The CDR3 has 13 amino acids. The V end was cut by 2 bases, the J end by 8 bases, with 9 bases between. The CDR3 is CASSEFGAEKLFF. The CDR3 nucleotides read TGTGCCAGCAGTGAATTTGGAGCGGAAAAACTGTTTTTT.

Only a few counts were recorded for this clonotype. The rearrangement joins TRBV6-2 or TRBV6-3 to TRBJ1-2, with TRBD1 as a possible D gene (6 bases). This CDR3 is built from 15 residues. Looked up from germline, CDR1 is MNHEY and CDR2 is SVGEGT. V gave up 6 bases and J gave up 3 bases, with 17 bases separating them. CDR3: CASRARGRKDYGYTF. CDR3 sequence (DNA): TGTGCCAGCAGGGCTCGGGGGCGAAAGGACTATGGCTACACCTTC.